This TCR beta chain comes out of a study of cytomegalovirus exposure and HLA in healthy donors. Study-level findings and limits: Accurate prediction of HLA-A and HLA-B alleles (for most subjects) was reportedly achieved from TCR beta sequences. As a later analysis showed, a missense DCLRE1C variant was linked to trimming of TCR beta V- and J-genes.

The primer mix had 60 Vbeta and 13 Jbeta primers. Generated by immunoSEQ multiplex PCR, the TCRdb table keeps only in-frame clones and is missing some. Altogether about 98,000 clones are present, 70% to 80% being singletons, with the ten largest covering more than 9.5%. A remark on this clone: What it binds is unknown.

The TCR originated in a male donor in good health and CMV-seropositive. Sequenced material: PBMCs.

CDR3 amino acids: CASGGGNQPQHF. CDR3 DNA: TGTGCCAGCGGCGGGGGCAATCAGCCCCAGCATTTT. The rearrangement uses TRBV6-6 and TRBJ1-5, with no clear D. Deletions cut 8 bases from V and 2 bases from J, with 7 bases between. In germline, CDR1 is MNHNY, CDR2 SVGAGI (reference sequence). The CDR3 runs to 12 residues.